This T cell receptor (beta chain) derives from a study of cytomegalovirus exposure and HLA in healthy donors. General study findings and limits: Generally TCR sequences proved uncommon, though certain public TCRs appeared in numerous donors. According to a later analysis, TCR clusters from the first cohort tended to co-occur in the 90 to 150 validation repertoires. Listed as cytomegalovirus-associated were 150 to 200 TCR beta chains.

Produced via immunoSEQ multiplex PCR; TCRdb's table is partial and in-frame only. The sample records roughly 63,000 clones, about 90% being singletons. In regard to this clone: Its antigen is undetermined.

The CDR3 spans 15 residues. Unmatched junction bases numbered 12, after V lost 6 bases and J lost 8 bases. In germline, CDR1 is MDHEN, CDR2 SYDVKM. A 120-subject validation cohort, separate from the approximately 720-subject first cohort, supplied the donors. Material: PBMCs. The chain recombines TRBV28 with TRBJ1-4; 7 bases align to TRBD1. The sequence came from a woman under 30 in good health and CMV-seronegative. The CDR3 loop is CASRYDREEREKLFF. The CDR3 DNA sequence: TGTGCCAGCAGGTACGACAGGGAGGAACGAGAAAAACTGTTTTTT.